This T cell receptor (beta chain) was observed in a study of blood T cell repertoires in COVID-19. Germline lookup yields CDR1 MDHEN and CDR2 SYDVKM. V lost 8 bases, J lost 4 bases, and 17 bases lay in between. The CDR3 totals 14 residues. Method: immunoSEQ multiplex PCR; TCRdb's copy keeps in-frame clones and lacks some. The table includes some 220,000 clones, around 81% detected once. The chain carries TRBV28 and TRBJ1-2; the D gene is possibly TRBD1 (6 bases). This TCR came from a woman aged 25 to 39 who had recovered from COVID-19. The source material was peripheral blood. The CDR3 protein is CASGRGGGGYGYTF. CDR3 in DNA: TGTGCCAGCGGGAGGGGCGGGGGCGGCTATGGCTACACCTTC.